The 4 T cell receptor beta chains below all came from one sample that was sequenced in a study of blood T cell repertoires in COVID-19. Sequenced by immunoSEQ multiplex PCR; TCRdb stores in-frame clones only, minus some. The sample has 320,000 or so clones; roughly 87% are singletons. The specimen was PBMCs or T cells enriched from blood (not recorded which). The origin of the receptors is a woman younger than 45 who had recovered from COVID-19.

This rearrangement joins TRBV5-1 to TRBJ2-7, with 10 bases identical to TRBD1. V lost 2 bases, J lost 0 bases, and 11 bases stayed unmatched. Germline V CDR1 and CDR2: SGHRS, YFSETQ. CDR3 length: 18 residues. The CDR3 sequence: CASSFLPDGQGVSYEQYF. CDR3 nucleotide sequence: TGCGCCAGCAGCTTCCTCCCCGACGGACAGGGGGTCTCCTACGAGCAGTACTTC. The full variable domain, completed using reference TRBV5-1 and TRBJ2-7, is KAGVTQTPRYLIKTRGQQVTLSCSPISGHRSVSWYQQTPGQGLQFLFEYFSETQRNKGNFPGRFSGRQFSNSRSEMNVSTLELGDSALYLCASSFLPDGQGVSYEQYFGPGTRLTVT.

In regard to this clone: The sample carries other DNA sequences with the same CDR3. This chain joins TRBV28 and TRBJ1-1; D not resolved. V was pared by 3 bases and J by 1 base, with 9 bases between. Germline V CDR1 and CDR2: MDHEN, SYDVKM. The CDR3 has 14 amino acids. CDR3 loop: CASSLTGSNTEAFF. The CDR3 DNA follows: TGTGCCAGCAGTTTGACCGGGTCGAACACTGAAGCTTTCTTT.

Points on this clone: At one boundary the junction diverges from the germline segment, which might be a read error. This chain uses TRBV10-3 with TRBJ1-1; D ambiguous. Per germline, CDR1 ENHRY and CDR2 SYGVKD. CDR3 size: 15 residues. CDR3 sequence (DNA): TGTGCCATCAGTAAGTCTGGGCAGATGAACACTGAAGCTTTCTTT. Its translation is CAISKSGQMNTEAFF.

The chain joins TRBV7-8 to TRBJ1-5; the match to TRBD1 covers 8 bases. The trim removed 6 bases at V and 4 bases at J, leaving 8 bases unmatched. CDR3 length: 15 residues. CDR1 is SGHVS and CDR2 is FQNEAQ in the germline V gene. CDR3 loop: CASRSGQGNNQPQHF. CDR3 bases: TGTGCCAGCAGATCCGGACAGGGAAATAATCAGCCCCAGCATTTT. The full variable domain, rest sourced from reference TRBV7-8 and TRBJ1-5, is GAGVSQSPRYKVAKRGQDVALRCDPISGHVSLFWYQQALGQGPEFLTYFQNEAQLDKSGLPSDRFFAERPEGSVSTLKIQRTQQEDSAVYLCASRSGQGNNQPQHFGDGTRLSIL.